The present entry profiles one T cell receptor (beta chain) with its context. TCRdb reprocessed the RT-PCR reads via MiXCR and lists one record per CDR3 protein. The repertoire holds around 700,000 distinct CDR3 sequences, about 14% seen once, with roughly 3.6% in the top ten. Trimming removed 0 bases from V and 2 bases from J, with 6 bases in between. There are 13 residues in the CDR3. Germline CDR1 and CDR2: SGHDT and YYEEEE. Specimen: memory CD4+ T cells from blood. The sequence was obtained from a female donor in good health, serving as a healthy control. The J gene is TRBJ2-7, the V gene TRBV5-6; the D is unclear. CDR3 coding DNA: TGTGCCAGCAGCTTGGACACTCCCTACGAGCAGTACTTC. Amino acid sequence: CASSLDTPYEQYF.